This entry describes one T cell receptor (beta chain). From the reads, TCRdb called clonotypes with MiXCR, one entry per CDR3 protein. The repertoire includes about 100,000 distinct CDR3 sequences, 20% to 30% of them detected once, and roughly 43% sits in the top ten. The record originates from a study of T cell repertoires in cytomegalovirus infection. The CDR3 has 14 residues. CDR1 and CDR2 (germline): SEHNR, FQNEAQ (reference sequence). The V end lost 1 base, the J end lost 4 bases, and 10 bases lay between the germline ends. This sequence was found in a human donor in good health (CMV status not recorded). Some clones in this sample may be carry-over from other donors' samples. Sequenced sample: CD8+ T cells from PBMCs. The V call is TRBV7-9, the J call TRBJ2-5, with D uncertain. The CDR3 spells CASSLGAVGETQYF. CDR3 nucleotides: TGTGCCAGCAGCTTAGGGGCCGTGGGAGAGACCCAGTACTTC.